The clone carrying this TCR beta chain came up once. This sample is drawn from a study of OX40 agonist ivuxolimab in advanced cancers. Background on the study: In this trial design, patients received ivuxolimab intravenously at 0.01 to 10 mg/kg every 2 weeks. Head and neck, renal cell, melanoma or hepatocellular carcinoma were the cancers that dose-escalation patients had. At 82.7% male, the cohort had a mean age of 60 years, ranging from roughly 20 to 90. Earlier anti-PD-1, anti-PD-L1 or anti-CTLA-4 therapy was permitted; around 40% had received some.

Assay: immunoSEQ multiplex PCR; the TCRdb copy retains only in-frame clones and omits some. The sample contains about 6,300 clones, less than 85% of which appear only once. V gave up 0 bases and J gave up 3 bases, with 12 bases separating them. Germline values: CDR1 MNHEY, CDR2 SVGAGI. The CDR3 extends over 15 amino acids. The sequencing here drew on CD4+ or CD8+ T cells sorted from blood, taken in a trial of the OX40 agonist ivuxolimab. This sequence was found in an adult with an advanced solid tumor such as melanoma, head and neck, liver or kidney cancer. The rearrangement joins TRBV6-5 to TRBJ2-7; TRBD1 might be the D (6 bases). The CDR3 nucleotides read TGTGCCAGCAGTTACTCTCCAGGGGCTCGCTACGAGCAGTACTTC. It specifies CASSYSPGARYEQYF.